This T cell receptor beta chain was profiled in a study of early T cells in non-severe SARS-CoV-2 infection. Study in general: The sequenced material was bulk RNA from unsorted whole blood, and its chains were unpaired.

Sample share makes this clonotype medium-sized (0.01 to 0.1%). Trimming removed 8 bases from V and 9 bases from J, with 11 bases in between. Germline V gene data show CDR1 as LNHDA and CDR2 as SQIVND (reference sequence). The CDR3 contains 11 residues. TCRdb fed the 5' RACE reads into MiXCR, producing one record per CDR3 protein. The sample carries some 25,000 distinct CDR3 sequences, less than 7% recorded once. This sequence was found in an adult who was a healthcare worker with PCR-confirmed SARS-CoV-2 infection or an uninfected control (not recorded which). Material for sequencing was whole blood. V is TRBV19 and J is TRBJ2-1; D is possibly TRBD1 or TRBD2 (5 bases each). This chain's CDR3 is CASAGAGEQFF. As DNA, the CDR3 is TGTGCCAGTGCCGGGGCCGGTGAGCAGTTCTTC.